This T cell receptor (beta chain) derives from a study of STAT5B mutations in CD4+ large granular lymphocyte leukemia. Bead-separated CD4+, CD4+CD8+, CD57+ or CD56+ fractions, or PBMC, were used. From germline, CDR1 is SGHNT and CDR2 YENEEA. Trimming removed 1 base from V and 7 bases from J; junction bases left unmatched: 9. This CDR3 contains 16 residues. The sample holds one count of this clone. The antigen is not known. Points from the study as a whole: 8/27 top patient clones versus 2/35 control clones were TRBV06-family. CD4-sorted patient repertoires seemed more clonal than healthy CD4+ repertoires.

Sequencing was at survey level. Produced via immunoSEQ multiplex PCR; TCRdb's table is partial and in-frame only. The sample has 4,700 or so clones; 80% to 90% are singletons. The material sequenced was PBMCs. The V call is TRBV11-3, the J call TRBJ2-7, with TRBD1 matching over 11 bases. This clonotype was sampled from a man between 35 and 55 years old with CD4+ T-cell large granular lymphocyte leukemia. The CDR3 nucleotides read TGTGCCAGCAGCTTAGGTGGTGGACAGGGGGCGCTTGAGCAGTACTTC. Amino acid sequence: CASSLGGGQGALEQYF.